This TCR beta chain was obtained from a study of neoadjuvant anti-PD-1 for oral cavity cancer. Six replicates per PBMC sample, mostly from roughly 0.45 ug of genomic DNA. Clones were sequenced by immunoSEQ multiplex PCR, and TCRdb holds only the in-frame ones, with some missing. This table has just over 14,000 clones, 55% to 75% appearing once. Germline CDR1 is SNHLY and CDR2 is FYNNEI. The length of the CDR3 is 14 residues. The V gene lost 8 bases and the J gene lost 0 bases, with 11 bases spanning the gap. The sequence came from a person aged 35-80 years with oral cavity squamous cell carcinoma. Sequenced here: PBMCs, sampled before nivolumab (anti-PD-1) treatment. The chain carries TRBV2 and TRBJ2-4; D gene uncertain. The CDR3, as DNA: TGTGCCAGCCAATACAGTGTAGCCAAAAACATTCAGTACTTC. Translating it yields CASQYSVAKNIQYF.